Each of the 16 T cell receptor beta chains below was sequenced from the same sample in a study of blood T cell repertoires in COVID-19. Sequencing was performed with immunoSEQ multiplex PCR; in TCRdb, only in-frame clones are kept and a portion is missing. This sample has roughly 190,000 clones, with roughly 84% found just once. The source material was peripheral blood. These TCRs come from a woman aged 40 to 55 who had recovered from COVID-19.

This rearrangement joins TRBV7-7 to TRBJ2-1; D unclear. Germline-derived CDR1 and CDR2 are SSHAT and FNYEAQ (reference sequence). The CDR3 runs 13 residues. V shed 5 bases and J shed 4 bases, with 9 bases lying between them. Here the CDR3 DNA reads TGTGCCAGCAGCCTCGATCTATACAATGAGCAGTTCTTC. Encoded protein: CASSLDLYNEQFF.

The chain recombines TRBV7-9 with TRBJ2-7, with unresolved D. The length of the CDR3 is 13 residues. Trimming took 3 bases from V and 3 from J, leaving 9 bases between them. Germline V lookup: CDR1 SEHNR, CDR2 FQNEAQ (reference sequence). CDR3 protein: CASSFEAIYEQYF. Written as DNA, the CDR3 is TGTGCCAGCAGCTTTGAAGCGATCTACGAGCAGTACTTC.

This chain uses TRBV5-6 with TRBJ2-5; 8 bases agree with TRBD1. The CDR3 is 14 residues long. The germline V gene has CDR1 SGHDT and CDR2 YYEEEE. Germline trimming cut 3 bases from V and 2 bases from J; bases unmatched to any gene: 3. CDR3 residues: CASSSTGVQETQYF. CDR3 nucleotides: TGTGCCAGCAGCTCGACAGGGGTACAAGAGACCCAGTACTTC. Drawing the rest from reference TRBV5-6 and TRBJ2-5, the complete variable domain is DAGVTQSPTHLIKTRGQQVTLRCSPKSGHDTVSWYQQALGQGPQFIFQYYEEEERQRGNFPDRFSGHQFPNYSSELNVNALLLGDSALYLCASSSTGVQETQYFGPGTRLLVL.

This sequence joins TRBV18 and TRBJ1-1, with 8 bases aligning to TRBD1. CDR3 length: 14 amino acids. Germline-derived CDR1 and CDR2 are KGHSH and LQKENI. V lost 6 bases, J lost 1 base, and 4 bases stayed unmatched. CDR3 coding DNA: TGTGCCAGCTCTCATGACAGGGGGAACACTGAAGCTTTCTTT. Residues: CASSHDRGNTEAFF.

This chain connects TRBV5-8 to TRBJ2-3, with TRBD2 identical over 9 bases. The CDR3 has 14 residues. Per germline, CDR1 SGHTS and CDR2 YDEGEE. J gave up 4 bases and V 10 bases, and 10 bases lay outside the gene matches. As DNA, the CDR3 is TGTGCCTCCTCGACTCTAGCGGGATCAGATACGCAGTATTTT. This codes for CASSTLAGSDTQYF.

The CDR3 loop reads CSVSRWEGTDEQYF. The DNA of the CDR3 is TGCAGCGTGTCCAGGTGGGAGGGCACCGACGAGCAGTACTTC. The chain combines TRBV29-1 with TRBJ2-7, with TRBD2 identical over 7 bases. Germline lookup yields CDR1 SQVTM and CDR2 ANQGSEA. This CDR3 contains 14 residues. The trim removed 6 bases at V and 5 bases at J, leaving 13 bases unmatched.

This sequence joins TRBV6-4 and TRBJ1-3, with D perhaps matching TRBD1 (6 bases). Germline V gives CDR1 MRHNA, CDR2 SNTAGT. The V end was cut by 5 bases, the J end by 0 bases, with 17 bases between. The length of the CDR3 is 17 residues. CDR3 residues: CASSTSRTVSSGNTIYF. The CDR3 region has the DNA TGTGCCAGCAGTACGTCCAGGACAGTTAGCTCTGGAAACACCATATATTTT.

J is TRBJ2-1 and V is TRBV12-5, with unresolved D. V lost 1 base, J lost 11 bases, and 12 bases lay in between. The CDR3 is 13 residues long. From germline, CDR1 is LGHNT and CDR2 FRNRAP. The CDR3 nucleotides read TGTGCTAGTGGTTTGGGCTACCGTGTTAAGCAGTTCTTC. It yields the protein CASGLGYRVKQFF.

The rearrangement uses TRBV11-3 and TRBJ2-1; 8 bases are shared with TRBD2. This CDR3 is built from 16 residues. V gave up 0 bases and J gave up 8 bases; unmatched junction bases: 9. Germline CDR1 is SGHNT and CDR2 is YENEEA. CDR3: CASSLDGREGRDEQFF. The CDR3, as DNA: TGTGCCAGCAGCTTAGATGGACGGGAGGGCCGGGATGAGCAGTTCTTC.

The V call is TRBV28, the J call TRBJ1-2; the D gene is possibly TRBD1 (6 bases). Trimming pared 2 bases from V and 3 bases from J, leaving 13 bases between. This CDR3 contains 15 residues. CDR1 MDHEN and CDR2 SYDVKM come from the germline V gene. The CDR3: CASSLVRGADYGYTF. The CDR3 DNA reads TGTGCCAGCAGTTTAGTACGGGGGGCGGACTATGGCTACACCTTC.

The genes are TRBV6-5 and TRBJ2-3; the match to TRBD2 covers 7 bases. The length of the CDR3 is 14 residues. The germline V gene encodes CDR1 MNHEY and CDR2 SVGAGI. With V trimmed by 7 bases and J by 3 bases, 7 bases remained unmatched. The CDR3 DNA reads as TGTGCCAGCACCGCCCAGCGGGGAACAGATACGCAGTATTTT. Translation: CASTAQRGTDTQYF.

The chain uses TRBV18 and TRBJ2-3; D might be TRBD2 (5 bases). Trimming shortened V by 3 bases and J by 5 bases, and 9 bases separated the two germline ends. Germline V lookup: CDR1 KGHSH, CDR2 LQKENI. The CDR3 totals 13 residues. The CDR3 DNA follows: TGTGCCAGCTCACCCGGACTGGAAGATACGCAGTATTTT. It specifies CASSPGLEDTQYF.

CDR3 bases: TGCGCCAGCAGCTTTTCGACAGCCGGATCCTACGAGCAGTACTTC. It yields the protein CASSFSTAGSYEQYF. V gene TRBV5-1 combines with J gene TRBJ2-7; TRBD1 might be the D (5 bases). The germline gives CDR1 SGHRS, CDR2 YFSETQ. The CDR3 totals 15 residues. V lost 2 bases and J lost 1, with 13 bases in between.

The gene calls are TRBV13 and TRBJ1-4, with 7 bases fitting TRBD1. CDR3 size: 16 residues. V was clipped by 7 bases and J by 7 bases; unmatched bases: 15. Germline V lookup: CDR1 PRHDT, CDR2 FYEKMQ (reference sequence). The CDR3 spells CASTERRVGGSEKLFF. Here the CDR3 DNA reads TGTGCCAGCACCGAGAGAAGGGTAGGGGGCAGTGAAAAACTGTTTTTT.

The chain is built from TRBV24-1 and TRBJ2-5; D is perhaps TRBD1 (6 bases). Germline CDR1 is KGHDR and CDR2 is SFDVKD. The V end lost 1 base, the J end lost 2 bases, and 22 bases lay between the germline ends. The CDR3 is made up of 19 amino acids. CDR3 nucleotides: TGTGCCACCAGTGATTTTTCTCCCGCACCTAACAGGGCGCAAGAGACCCAGTACTTC. This encodes CATSDFSPAPNRAQETQYF.

This clone was detected only a few times. The chain couples TRBV7-9 to TRBJ2-7, with D possibly being TRBD2 (6 bases). Germline lookup yields CDR1 SEHNR and CDR2 FQNEAQ (reference sequence). This CDR3 region has 14 residues. V was cut by 3 bases and J by 2 bases, with 11 bases left in between. The CDR3 nucleotides are TGTGCCAGCAGCTTCCGGGACTTTACCTACGAGCAGTACTTC. Protein product: CASSFRDFTYEQYF.